One sample yielded the 24 T cell receptor beta chains listed below, sequenced in a study of OX40 agonist ivuxolimab in advanced cancers. Only in-frame clones appear in the TCRdb table, and some are missing; sequencing was by immunoSEQ multiplex PCR. The table lists roughly 46,000 clones, 70% to 85% of them singletons, with more than 1.5% in the top ten. Sequencing was performed on CD4+ or CD8+ T cells sorted from blood, taken in a trial of the OX40 agonist ivuxolimab. The receptors shown here come from an adult with an advanced solid tumor such as melanoma, head and neck, liver or kidney cancer.

The genes are TRBV19 and TRBJ1-1; D perhaps matches TRBD1 (5 bases). CDR3 length equals 14 residues. Trimming cost V 3 bases and J 5 bases, with 13 bases left between them. The germline CDR1 and CDR2 sequences are LNHDA and SQIVND (reference sequence). CDR3 bases: TGTGCCAGTAGTATCCTCGCAGGGAGAACTGAAGCTTTCTTT. Protein product: CASSILAGRTEAFF.

J is TRBJ2-1 and V is TRBV20-1, with D maybe TRBD1 (5 bases). CDR3 length equals 11 residues. Germline V gives CDR1 DFQATT, CDR2 SNEGSKA (reference sequence). Trimming cost V 3 bases and J 10 bases, with 10 bases left between them. CDR3 region: CSASDSREQFF. For the CDR3, the DNA is TGCAGTGCTAGCGACAGCCGCGAGCAGTTCTTC.

This chain uses TRBV6-1 with TRBJ2-5; 11 positions match TRBD2. The trim removed 5 bases at V and 2 bases at J, leaving 4 bases unmatched. This CDR3 comprises 15 residues. The germline V gene encodes CDR1 MNHNS and CDR2 SASEGT. CDR3: CASSRLAGPQETQYF. CDR3 coding DNA: TGTGCCAGCAGTAGACTAGCGGGGCCACAAGAGACCCAGTACTTC.

This chain joins TRBV7-9 and TRBJ1-1; 9 nucleotides line up with TRBD1. Germline V CDR1 and CDR2: SEHNR, FQNEAQ (reference sequence). The CDR3 is made up of 16 amino acids. V was clipped by 5 bases and J by 2 bases; unmatched bases: 9. The CDR3 DNA is TGTGCCAGCAGCCCCCTTGGACAGGGGAAAAACACTGAAGCTTTCTTT. Encoded protein: CASSPLGQGKNTEAFF.

The chain joins TRBV5-4 to TRBJ2-1; no definite D call. Germline V lookup: CDR1 SGHNT, CDR2 YYREEE (reference sequence). Trimming pared 0 bases from V and 5 bases from J, leaving 12 bases between. The CDR3 is 15 amino acids. The CDR3 protein is CASSLVSEPHNEQFF. CDR3 sequence (DNA): TGTGCCAGCAGCTTGGTCTCGGAACCCCACAATGAGCAGTTCTTC.

This chain links TRBV7-2 with TRBJ2-5, with D perhaps matching TRBD1 (6 bases). The CDR3 is 14 amino acids. The V gene lost 5 bases and the J gene lost 7 bases, with 17 bases spanning the gap. Germline-derived CDR1 and CDR2 are SGHTA and FQGNSA. The CDR3 DNA is TGTGCCAGCAGCCGGCCTGGGGGCAGCACGACCCAGTACTTC. This encodes CASSRPGGSTTQYF.

The rearrangement uses TRBV7-8 and TRBJ1-4, with D uncertain. CDR3 length: 16 amino acids. Looked up from germline, CDR1 is SGHVS and CDR2 is FQNEAQ. The V end was cut by 6 bases, the J end by 2 bases, with 16 bases between. CDR3 protein: CASSIVRGRTNEKLFF. In nucleotides, the CDR3 is TGTGCCAGCAGTATTGTACGCGGCAGGACTAATGAAAAACTGTTTTTT.

The chain is built from TRBV4-3 and TRBJ1-2; D gene uncertain. Germline CDR1 is LGHNA and CDR2 is YSLEER. This CDR3 has 14 residues. The ends were cut back, 0 bases at V and 4 bases at J, with 9 bases in the middle. CDR3 sequence: CASSQEEGIYGYTF. The CDR3 bases are TGCGCCAGCAGCCAAGAAGAGGGAATCTATGGCTACACCTTC.

This sequence joins TRBV9 and TRBJ1-3; D is unclear. V was trimmed by 0 bases and J by 0 bases, leaving 10 bases between them. The CDR3 loop spans 16 amino acids. Per germline, CDR1 SGDLS and CDR2 YYNGEE. The CDR3 reads CASSVVAGSSGNTIYF. The CDR3 DNA reads as TGTGCCAGCAGCGTAGTGGCGGGGAGCTCTGGAAACACCATATATTTT. The whole variable domain, remainder taken from reference TRBV9 and TRBJ1-3, is DSGVTQTPKHLITATGQRVTLRCSPRSGDLSVYWYQQSLDQGLQFLIQYYNGEERAKGNILERFSAQQFPDLHSELNLSSLELGDSALYFCASSVVAGSSGNTIYFGEGSWLTVV.

CDR3 nucleotide sequence: TGCGCCAGCAGAAACCCGGCAGGGGATCCCTATGGCTACACCTTC. The encoded protein is CASRNPAGDPYGYTF. The chain is built from TRBV5-1 and TRBJ1-2; weak D call: TRBD1 (6 bases). The CDR3 runs to 15 residues. The V end was cut by 5 bases, the J end by 4 bases, with 18 bases between. Germline CDR1 and CDR2: SGHRS and YFSETQ.

This rearrangement joins TRBV25-1 to TRBJ2-1, with 12 bases identical to TRBD2. The V gene's germline CDR1 is MGHDK and CDR2 SYGVNS. The CDR3 is 15 residues long. V was clipped by 3 bases and J by 9 bases; unmatched bases: 6. In nucleotides, the CDR3 is TGTGCCAGCAGTGACCGTCTAGCGGGGGGGGTTGAGCAGTTCTTC. As protein: CASSDRLAGGVEQFF. Drawing the rest from reference TRBV25-1 and TRBJ2-1, the complete variable domain is EADIYQTPRYLVIGTGKKITLECSQTMGHDKMYWYQQDPGMELHLIHYSYGVNSTEKGDLSSESTVSRIRTEHFPLTLESARPSHTSQYLCASSDRLAGGVEQFFGPGTRLTVL.

The V gene is TRBV29-1, the J gene TRBJ2-7, with D perhaps TRBD1 (6 bases). V lost 4 bases to trimming and J lost 2 bases, with 12 bases between them. CDR3 length: 13 amino acids. Germline-derived CDR1 and CDR2 are SQVTM and ANQGSEA. CDR3 region: CSVGQDIPYEQYF. CDR3 nucleotide sequence: TGCAGCGTTGGACAGGATATACCCTACGAGCAGTACTTC.

The V call is TRBV19, the J call TRBJ2-1; either TRBD1 or TRBD2 may supply D (6 bases each). This CDR3 has 15 residues. Germline V gene data show CDR1 as LNHDA and CDR2 as SQIVND (reference sequence). V was clipped by 4 bases and J by 1 base, with 11 bases between them. The CDR3 is CASSRGAGSYNEQFF. CDR3 nucleotides: TGTGCCAGTAGTAGGGGGGCTGGATCCTACAATGAGCAGTTCTTC. The full variable domain, in which reference TRBV19 and TRBJ2-1 provide the parts outside the CDR3, is DGGITQSPKYLFRKEGQNVTLSCEQNLNHDAMYWYRQDPGQGLRLIYYSQIVNDFQKGDIAEGYSVSREKKESFPLTVTSAQKNPTAFYLCASSRGAGSYNEQFFGPGTRLTVL.

The chain is built from TRBV19 and TRBJ1-1; D not certain. Between the trimmed V and J ends, which lost 2 bases and 1 base, there was a span of 5 bases. This CDR3 contains 13 residues. Germline assignment: CDR1 LNHDA and CDR2 SQIVND (reference sequence). The CDR3: CASSIMTNTEAFF. The CDR3 DNA is TGTGCCAGTAGTATAATGACGAACACTGAAGCTTTCTTT.

In its sample, this clone was seen once. This chain uses TRBV5-6 with TRBJ2-2, with 7 nucleotides matching TRBD2. The V gene's germline CDR1 is SGHDT and CDR2 YYEEEE. V lost 6 bases to trimming and J lost 3 bases; unmatched junction nucleotides: 8. The CDR3 runs to 15 residues. CDR3 DNA: TGTGCCAGCACACTCGGACTAGAGGACACCGGGGAGCTGTTTTTT. It codes for CASTLGLEDTGELFF.

This chain connects TRBV7-9 to TRBJ1-6; 9 bases are shared with TRBD1. V dropped 1 base and J dropped 10; count of bases not matched to a gene: 5. Per the germline V gene, CDR1 is SEHNR and CDR2 is FQNEAQ (reference sequence). CDR3 length: 15 amino acids. CDR3 sequence reads: CASSLETGGGSPLHF. The CDR3 nucleotides are TGTGCCAGCAGCTTAGAGACAGGGGGAGGATCACCCCTCCACTTT.

This clone was observed a handful of times. V usage is TRBV4-3 and J usage is TRBJ2-1; 10 bases fit TRBD2. V lost 1 base and J lost 2; bases outside the gene matches: 2. The CDR3 sequence is 16 residues long. The germline gives CDR1 LGHNA, CDR2 YSLEER. CDR3 DNA: TGCGCCAGCAGCCAAGGAGCGGGGGGGGCCTACAATGAGCAGTTCTTC. The encoded protein is CASSQGAGGAYNEQFF.

The J gene is TRBJ2-1, the V gene TRBV7-6, with a tentative D call TRBD2 (5 bases). The V and J ends lost 5 bases and 6 bases respectively, with 14 bases between them. This CDR3 is built from 14 residues. CDR1 is SGHVS, CDR2 FNYEAQ, per germline. The CDR3 DNA reads as TGTGCCAGCAGCGTCCCCGGGGTCGGCAATGAGCAGTTCTTC. It is translated as CASSVPGVGNEQFF. Combining the CDR3 with reference TRBV7-6 and TRBJ2-1 gives the whole variable domain GAGVSQSPRYKVTKRGQDVALRCDPISGHVSLYWYRQALGQGPEFLTYFNYEAQQDKSGLPNDRFSAERPEGSISTLTIQRTEQRDSAMYRCASSVPGVGNEQFFGPGTRLTVL.

The genes are TRBV19 and TRBJ1-5; a weak D match, TRBD1 (5 bases). The CDR3 has 13 residues. CDR1 and CDR2 from the germline V gene are LNHDA and SQIVND (reference sequence). The V end lost 6 bases, the J end lost 4 bases, and 10 bases lay between the germline ends. The CDR3 is CASRSGTNQPQHF. The CDR3, as DNA: TGTGCCAGTAGGTCTGGGACTAATCAGCCCCAGCATTTT. Variable domain in full (rest from reference TRBV19 and TRBJ1-5): DGGITQSPKYLFRKEGQNVTLSCEQNLNHDAMYWYRQDPGQGLRLIYYSQIVNDFQKGDIAEGYSVSREKKESFPLTVTSAQKNPTAFYLCASRSGTNQPQHFGDGTRLSIL.

This clone appeared a single time. Germline is not matched at one junction end, which may reflect a read error. CDR3 sequence: CASSPLTGGSTEAFF. In nucleotides, the CDR3 is TGTGCTAGCAGCCCGTTGACAGGGGGCAGTACTGAAGCTTTCTTT. The chain recombines TRBV7-7 with TRBJ1-1; TRBD1 aligns across 10 bases. The CDR3 has 15 residues. Germline lookup yields CDR1 SSHAT and CDR2 FNYEAQ (reference sequence).

This chain joins TRBV2 and TRBJ2-3; 11 positions agree with TRBD2. Germline V lookup: CDR1 SNHLY, CDR2 FYNNEI. V was clipped by 10 bases and J by 3 bases; unmatched bases: 9. The CDR3 loop spans 15 amino acids. CDR3 region: CAKTSGGPGTDTQYF. The CDR3 bases are TGTGCCAAAACTAGCGGGGGCCCCGGGACAGATACGCAGTATTTT.

The rearrangement links TRBV7-2 to TRBJ2-7, with 10 positions matching TRBD2. J lost 0 bases, V lost 4 bases, and 9 bases had no gene match. CDR1 and CDR2 (germline): SGHTA, FQGNSA. CDR3 size: 17 residues. CDR3 nucleotide sequence: TGTGCCAGCAGCTCACCTGCTAGCGGGGGATACTCCTACGAGCAGTACTTC. Its translation: CASSSPASGGYSYEQYF.

This chain uses TRBV10-3 with TRBJ1-2; D gene uncertain. Germline CDR1 ENHRY, CDR2 SYGVKD. V was trimmed by 2 bases and J by 7 bases, leaving 5 bases between them. The CDR3 extends over 11 amino acids. The CDR3 nucleotides are TGTGCCATCAGTGAGGCGGGTGGCTACACCTTC. Its protein product is CAISEAGGYTF.

This sequence joins TRBV11-2 and TRBJ2-1; no clear D gene. The V end was cut by 5 bases, the J end by 3 bases, with 11 bases between. CDR3 size: 14 residues. The V gene's germline CDR1 is SGHAT and CDR2 FQNNGV. The CDR3 DNA sequence: TGTGCCAGCAGCCCGCGCGCGGACTACAATGAGCAGTTCTTC. Translating it yields CASSPRADYNEQFF.